Each of the 15 T cell receptor beta chains below was sequenced from the same sample in a study of shared clonotypes between healthy human individuals. Some clones are missing from TCRdb's copy, which holds only in-frame ones; the method was immunoSEQ multiplex PCR. The sample consists of some 1 million clones, about three quarters of them appearing once. The sample consisted of memory CD4+ T cells sorted from blood. Noted subset: CD45RA-negative fraction. All receptors come from a man younger than 35 in good health.

The chain couples TRBV30 to TRBJ1-6; D is ambiguous. CDR1 and CDR2 from the germline V gene are GTSNPN and SVGIG (reference sequence). CDR3 length: 14 residues. Trimming removed 4 bases at V and 2 bases at J, with 9 bases between. CDR3 loop: CAWNSGTYNSPLHF. CDR3 nucleotide sequence: TGTGCCTGGAACTCAGGAACCTATAATTCACCCCTCCACTTT. Looking up the rest from reference TRBV30 and TRBJ1-6 gives the full variable domain: SQTIHQWPATLVQPVGSPLSLECTVEGTSNPNLYWYRQAAGRGLQLLFYSVGIGQISSEVPQNLSASRPQDRQFILSSKKLLLSDSGFYLCAWNSGTYNSPLHFGNGTRLTVT.

The gene calls are TRBV6-6 and TRBJ1-6; D remains ambiguous. From germline, CDR1 is MNHNY and CDR2 SVGAGI (reference sequence). The CDR3 length is 12 residues. Trimming took 11 bases from V and 7 from J, leaving 12 bases between them. Here the CDR3 reads CAAGPLNSPLHF. The CDR3, as DNA: TGTGCCGCCGGGCCACTAAATTCACCCCTCCACTTT.

This clone was detected once. The genes are TRBV7-8 and TRBJ1-4; D remains unclear. In germline, CDR1 is SGHVS, CDR2 FQNEAQ. The CDR3 has 14 residues. Trimming stripped 5 bases from V and 5 bases from J, with 12 bases between. The CDR3 protein is CASSPAERNEKLFF. Here the CDR3 DNA reads TGTGCCAGCAGCCCCGCAGAGCGAAATGAAAAACTGTTTTTT.

The chain uses TRBV28 and TRBJ2-7, with 8 bases fitting TRBD2. The CDR3 has 15 residues. With 3 bases clipped from V and 1 base from J, the junction kept 5 bases outside the gene matches. The germline CDR1 and CDR2 sequences are MDHEN and SYDVKM. The CDR3 sequence: CASSFREGVSYEQYF. CDR3 DNA: TGTGCCAGCAGTTTCCGGGAGGGGGTTTCCTACGAGCAGTACTTC.

The chain has TRBV6-1 and TRBJ2-3, with 8 bases aligning to TRBD2. Germline lookup yields CDR1 MNHNS and CDR2 SASEGT. Unmatched junction bases numbered 5, after V lost 1 base and J lost 5 bases. This CDR3 region has 15 residues. CDR3 amino acids: CASSEDRGGLDTQYF. The CDR3 bases are TGTGCCAGCAGTGAAGACCGGGGGGGCTTAGATACGCAGTATTTT.

The J gene is TRBJ2-4, the V gene TRBV6-5; D perhaps matches TRBD1 (5 bases). Germline lookup yields CDR1 MNHEY and CDR2 SVGAGI. Trimming shortened V by 8 bases and J by 4 bases, and 12 bases separated the two germline ends. The CDR3 covers 13 residues. This CDR3 reads CASGAGQKNIQYF. DNA for the CDR3: TGTGCCAGCGGTGCAGGACAAAAAAACATTCAGTACTTC.

CDR3 in amino acids: CASSQDEAATFQETQYF. DNA for the CDR3: TGTGCCAGCAGCCAAGATGAGGCTGCCACTTTCCAAGAGACCCAGTACTTC. This chain links TRBV14 with TRBJ2-5, with unresolved D. CDR3 length: 17 residues. With 0 bases removed from V and 1 base from J, the gap between germline ends came to 15 bases. CDR1 is SGHDN and CDR2 is FVKESK in the germline V gene. Combining the CDR3 with reference TRBV14 and TRBJ2-5 gives the whole variable domain EAGVTQFPSHSVIEKGQTVTLRCDPISGHDNLYWYRRVMGKEIKFLLHFVKESKQDESGMPNNRFLAERTGGTYSTLKVQPAELEDSGVYFCASSQDEAATFQETQYFGPGTRLLVL.

This clone was seen just once. The chain employs TRBV1 and TRBJ2-7; the table's TRBD1 call for D was not verified on the DNA. TRBV1 is listed as a pseudogene. The CDR3 runs to 16 residues. CDR3 in amino acids: CTSSQVPGTGDFEQYF. The CDR3 region has the DNA TGCACCAGCAGCCAAGTTCCCGGGACAGGGGATTTCGAGCAGTACTTC.

V and J are TRBV6-4 and TRBJ1-6, with 9 bases that match TRBD1. This CDR3 has 14 residues. CDR1 is MRHNA and CDR2 is SNTAGT in the germline V gene. The V and J ends lost 1 base and 8 bases, in that order; junction bases with no gene match: 0. CDR3 sequence (DNA): TGTGCCAGCAGTGACTGGGACAGGGATTCACCCCTCCACTTT. Its translation is CASSDWDRDSPLHF.

The chain employs TRBV5-1 and TRBJ1-1; 10 bases line up with TRBD1. The CDR3 is 17 residues long. V dropped 9 bases and J dropped 5; count of bases not matched to a gene: 19. Germline CDR1 reads SGHRS; CDR2 reads YFSETQ. CDR3 in amino acids: CAIEQGQGRLWSTEAFF. In DNA, the CDR3 is TGCGCCATCGAACAGGGACAGGGGAGATTGTGGAGTACTGAAGCTTTCTTT.

The chain couples TRBV20-1 to TRBJ2-7; TRBD2 might be the D (6 bases). The CDR3 sequence is 11 residues long. Germline CDR1 reads DFQATT; CDR2 reads SNEGSKA (reference sequence). V shed 2 bases and J shed 5 bases, with 7 bases lying between them. CDR3 amino acids: CSARWEDEQYF. CDR3 sequence (DNA): TGCAGTGCTAGATGGGAGGACGAGCAGTACTTC.

DNA for the CDR3: TGCGCCAGCAGCGCAACCGGGACAGGGTCGTGGGGCTACACCTTC. It is translated as CASSATGTGSWGYTF. The chain combines TRBV5-1 with TRBJ1-2, with 9 positions matching TRBD1. This CDR3 is 15 amino acids long. Germline V lookup: CDR1 SGHRS, CDR2 YFSETQ. The V segment lost 4 bases and the J segment 8 bases; nucleotides outside the gene matches: 12.

This clone showed up just once. The rearrangement joins TRBV5-4 to TRBJ1-5; TRBD1 aligns across 7 bases. This CDR3 is built from 20 residues. Looked up from germline, CDR1 is SGHNT and CDR2 is YYREEE (reference sequence). With 3 bases clipped from V and 0 bases from J, the junction kept 18 bases outside the gene matches. The CDR3 DNA sequence: TGTGCCAGCAGCTACAGGGGCCCAGGGTTGGTGGGGTATAGCAATCAGCCCCAGCATTTT. This gives the protein CASSYRGPGLVGYSNQPQHF.

V is TRBV4-3 and J is TRBJ1-6; D is ambiguous. Deletions cut 3 bases from V and 7 bases from J, with 10 bases between. This CDR3 comprises 14 residues. Germline V CDR1 and CDR2: LGHNA, YSLEER. DNA for the CDR3: TGCGCCAGCAGCCAGTGGTTTGGAAATTCACCCCTCCACTTT. This codes for CASSQWFGNSPLHF.

The chain employs TRBV28 and TRBJ1-1, with a weak D call TRBD1 (5 bases). This CDR3 comprises 10 residues. V lost 5 bases and J 12 bases, leaving 10 bases between the germline ends. Germline CDR1 MDHEN, CDR2 SYDVKM. This CDR3 reads CASSHRTSFF. The CDR3 nucleotides are TGTGCCAGCAGTCACAGGACGTCTTTCTTT.